Sequencing of this TCR beta chain was carried out in a study of cytomegalovirus exposure and HLA in healthy donors. The PCR ran on 60 Vbeta and 13 Jbeta primers. TCRdb's copy holds only in-frame clones and misses some; the assay was immunoSEQ multiplex PCR. The sample consists of about 140,000 clones, roughly 78% of them appearing once. Germline V lookup: CDR1 PRHDT, CDR2 FYEKMQ (reference sequence). The CDR3 totals 16 residues. Losses at the gene ends were 1 base for V and 0 bases for J; bases not matched to a gene: 4. General study results and limits: Reports credit the classifier with highly specific, highly sensitive diagnosis of cytomegalovirus status. Some 150 TCR beta chains were listed as cytomegalovirus-associated. Accurate HLA-A and HLA-B prediction from TCR beta sequences was reported for most subjects. Later, an analysis found that common viral pathogens appeared to be linked with several of the most significant clusters.

Remarks on this clone: Antigen unknown.

The sequenced sample was PBMCs. This TCR was sampled from a female donor in good health and CMV-seronegative. The chain carries TRBV13 and TRBJ1-1, with TRBD1 matching over 8 bases. The CDR3 region is CASSLETGGLNTEAFF. Here the CDR3 DNA reads TGTGCCAGCAGCTTAGAAACAGGGGGACTGAACACTGAAGCTTTCTTT.